The T cell receptor beta chain under discussion was sequenced for a study of cytomegalovirus exposure and HLA in healthy donors (dated by TCRdb to 2016 to 2017). A note on the overall study: An earlier analysis of a few hundred of the donors reported under 300 Gb of sequence data and some 110 million unique TCR beta sequences obtained from approximately 180 million T cells. Among some 410 genotyped donors of the cohort, an average of roughly 240,000 unique TCR beta nucleotide sequences were sequenced per donor, about a sixth of them non-productive. An early release that covered roughly 600 HLA-typed donors contained approximately 300 gigabases of sequencing data and 75 million to 100 million unique TCR sequences. A later genetic analysis used genome-wide SNP genotypes for about 65% of the 666 donors, treating that subset as a discovery cohort. Rather than drawing on any new phenotypic data, the later analysis identified candidate immune exposures from TCR beta sequences and the way those sequences occurred across donors. A handful of DR-DQ haplotypes were handled as single units for association and clustering because linkage in the cohort was strong. The study aimed to test whether signatures of past pathogen exposure could be identified by cataloging public T cell receptors. In a later analysis, previously published TCR beta repertoires from hundreds of donors were re-analyzed and high-resolution HLA genotyping was added so that TCR occurrence patterns could be studied. To predict cytomegalovirus infection status, the study combined high-throughput TCR immunosequencing, statistical association of individual TCRs with disease status, and machine learning. In an earlier analysis of roughly 540 of the donors, high-throughput TCR beta sequencing was used to judge whether each TCR beta V gene segment behaved as functional or pseudogenic. HLA typing included class I and class II loci at four-digit resolution. The number of donors typed differed by locus, with about 629-640 for A, B, C, DRB1 and DQB1, about 500 for DQA1, over 600 for DPA1, and approximately 470 for DPB1. Among the roughly 400 genotyped donors, more than 70% belonged to the genetic ancestry cluster associated with self-reported Caucasian donors. A separate validation cohort of 90 to 150 different subjects was used in addition to the roughly 620-subject first cohort. Using immunosequencing, the study profiled T cell repertoires from about 620 subjects and related those repertoires to cytomegalovirus serostatus. Every discovery cohort repertoire had been produced on one sequencing platform. Donor age, sex, ethnicity and CMV serostatus were collected together with the repertoire data. Beyond this particular receptor, the publication reports: In a later analysis, more than 15,000 TCR beta sequences were associated with specific HLA alleles at a false discovery rate of 0.05. In an earlier analysis of about 600 of the donors, most TCR beta V segments appeared in productive rearrangements about 90% or about 30% of the time, broadly matching IMGT annotations. Because the 87-base-pair reads could not distinguish some IMGT-functional V segments, including TRBV6-2 and TRBV6-3, those segments were excluded. A cluster of highly shared sequence variants was judged likely to be a technical artifact of the sequencing pipeline. According to a later analysis, most CMV-associated TCR beta chains appeared to be HLA-restricted, and the HLA associations seemed to be driven largely by CMV exposure. Compared with equally common non-associated chains, HLA-associated TCR beta chains in a later analysis were more clonally expanded and had lower generation probabilities. The authors suggested that the approach could potentially be extended to other disease states and immunological phenotypes. According to a later analysis, parvovirus B19, influenza, CMV and Epstein-Barr virus appeared linked to several top co-occurrence clusters. In a later genetic analysis, a missense DCLRE1C variant was associated with V-gene and J-gene trimming of TCR beta chains, and the association was replicated in an independent cohort. CMV serostatus was the only immune exposure information available for the cohort. The study listed approximately 150 TCR beta chains as associated with cytomegalovirus. The presence/absence analyses assumed that sequencing depth was roughly uniform across donors, and that assumption may not be true. Because counts were too low, roughly 18 rarely observed V segments, including chromosome 9 orphons, were left out of the earlier analysis of 500 to 750 of the donors. A further reported finding was that TCR beta sequences accurately predicted the HLA-A and HLA-B alleles for most subjects in the first cohort. Correlated functional status among segregating V segments might reflect linkage disequilibrium, but an unknown experimental factor could not be ruled out. Because HLA typing was unavailable for some donors at each locus, only the typed subset was used in association tests. A later genetic analysis reported fewer N-insertions in productive TCRs among donors in an Asian-associated ancestry cluster than the roughly 670-donor mean. Strong co-occurrence of HLA alleles, especially DR and DQ, made assigning TCR associations to individual alleles difficult. A later analysis found that TCR association rates varied across HLA loci, with DRB1 alleles showing the most associated TCRs and HLA-C alleles the fewest. In vitro tests confirmed that three of the cytomegalovirus-associated TCR beta chains recognize cytomegalovirus antigens. In both the original and validation cohorts, the classifier was reported to diagnose cytomegalovirus status with high specificity and sensitivity. Across donors, most TCR sequences were observed very rarely, whereas some public TCRs were present in many individuals. In this cohort, only TCR beta chains were sequenced, and detectable features were limited by the absence of alpha or paired-chain data.

The method was the immunoSEQ multiplex PCR assay. A mixture of 60 forward primers for TCR Vbeta segments and 13 reverse primers for TCR Jbeta segments was used in the multiplex PCR. The CDR3 region of rearranged TCR beta genes was amplified from genomic DNA with a multiplex PCR assay. On the Illumina HiSeq System, the amplified TCR beta libraries were sequenced as 87-base-pair reads. In the authors' own workflow: A later analysis counted approximately 76 million unique TCR beta chains across the 650 to 800 repertoires, and around 9.9 million of these chains were shared by at least two donors. Raw reads were error-corrected and collapsed into unique sequences by a nearest-neighbor algorithm in which closely related sequences were merged to remove PCR and sequencing errors. To assign V, D and J gene segments, CDR3 sequences were aligned to IMGT reference sequences. For a sequence to be retained, a match of at least six nucleotides was required to both a V gene segment and a J gene segment. A rearrangement was called productive if the CDR3 had no stop codons and remained in frame with V and J, and every other rearrangement was called non-productive. CDR3 was defined by IMGT convention, running from the second conserved V-encoded cysteine to the conserved J-encoded phenylalanine. In an earlier analysis of around 570 of the donors, sequences lacking an unambiguous match to a single V gene segment were excluded. An earlier analysis of several hundred of the donors called V segments functional above 56.7% productive rearrangements and segregating when the between-donor standard deviation exceeded 5%. A statistical classification framework was built for diagnosing cytomegalovirus status from the catalog of TCR beta chain sequences. A later analysis assigned V and J genes by comparing TCR nucleotide sequences with IMGT/GENE-DB human TR gene sequences. In a later analysis, CDR3 sequences and most-parsimonious VDJ recombination scenarios were assigned using the TCRdist pipeline. In a later analysis, each TCR beta chain was defined by its CDR3 amino acid sequence together with its V-gene family, and reads without a unique V-gene family were excluded. To address suspected cross-contamination and a sequencing artifact, a later analysis removed some 620 highly shared, low-generation-probability nucleotide sequences. In a later analysis, a clonal expansion index for each public chain was calculated from normalized within-repertoire ranks of inferred template counts. In a later analysis, generation probabilities were computed with a VDJ recombination model fitted to out-of-frame rearrangements, and the resulting probabilities were checked against IGoR. In a later analysis, hypergeometric tests were used to score TCR-TCR, TCR-HLA and TCR-CMV co-occurrence, with a repertoire-size bias correction applied to TCR pairs. In a later analysis, false discovery rates were estimated by permuting HLA or CMV assignments 20 times. In a later analysis, co-occurring TCRs were grouped with DBSCAN, and TCRdist sequence similarity was added when clustering was performed within HLA-allele-positive subsets. Repertoires with fewer than 30,000 or more than 120,000 public chains were left out of co-occurrence clustering, as were about five repertoires with anomalous nucleotide sharing. The source is immuneACCESS, and TCRdb retained only in-frame sequences with V and J called. Part of the clones is not carried over; for the studies checked, unresolved V genes explain less than half of this, and the remainder is unexplained. V and J calls and clone size follow that table, whereas D and trimming were derived from the DNA. The sample yields more than 60,000 clones; 78% were counted once. Roughly 9% of the sample goes to the ten largest clones.

According to the germline V gene, CDR1 reads SGDLS and CDR2 reads YYNGEE. The germline V end is reduced by 0 bases and the J end by 8 bases; junction bases left unmatched: 12. The CDR3 spans 18 residues, from the cysteine through the phenylalanine. Only the CDR3 portion is preserved as DNA: 54 bases, with reading frame beginning at the first base. The cohort consisted of some 670 healthy bone marrow donors. Cohort members were all nominally healthy when sampled, although unrecorded immune exposures were likely present. The donor tested CMV seropositive and was one of the 289 seropositive cohort members. A peripheral blood sample was collected from each donor, and TCR beta sequencing was performed on peripheral blood mononuclear cells. The Qiagen DNeasy Blood Extraction Kit was used to extract genomic DNA from the blood cell samples. Comments on this clone: Its antigen target is currently unknown. Base qualities were left out, and no much larger clone turns up one base away.

This sequence originates from a woman aged 40 to 50 in good health and CMV-seropositive. Input material: PBMCs. Rearrangement joined TRBV9 to TRBJ1-4, with 11 middle bases fitting TRBD1. In nucleotide form, the sequence is TGTGCCAGCAGCGTAGCTGGGGGATTGGGGGACAGGGGGGAAAAACTGTTTTTT. This yields the protein CASSVAGGLGDRGEKLFF.